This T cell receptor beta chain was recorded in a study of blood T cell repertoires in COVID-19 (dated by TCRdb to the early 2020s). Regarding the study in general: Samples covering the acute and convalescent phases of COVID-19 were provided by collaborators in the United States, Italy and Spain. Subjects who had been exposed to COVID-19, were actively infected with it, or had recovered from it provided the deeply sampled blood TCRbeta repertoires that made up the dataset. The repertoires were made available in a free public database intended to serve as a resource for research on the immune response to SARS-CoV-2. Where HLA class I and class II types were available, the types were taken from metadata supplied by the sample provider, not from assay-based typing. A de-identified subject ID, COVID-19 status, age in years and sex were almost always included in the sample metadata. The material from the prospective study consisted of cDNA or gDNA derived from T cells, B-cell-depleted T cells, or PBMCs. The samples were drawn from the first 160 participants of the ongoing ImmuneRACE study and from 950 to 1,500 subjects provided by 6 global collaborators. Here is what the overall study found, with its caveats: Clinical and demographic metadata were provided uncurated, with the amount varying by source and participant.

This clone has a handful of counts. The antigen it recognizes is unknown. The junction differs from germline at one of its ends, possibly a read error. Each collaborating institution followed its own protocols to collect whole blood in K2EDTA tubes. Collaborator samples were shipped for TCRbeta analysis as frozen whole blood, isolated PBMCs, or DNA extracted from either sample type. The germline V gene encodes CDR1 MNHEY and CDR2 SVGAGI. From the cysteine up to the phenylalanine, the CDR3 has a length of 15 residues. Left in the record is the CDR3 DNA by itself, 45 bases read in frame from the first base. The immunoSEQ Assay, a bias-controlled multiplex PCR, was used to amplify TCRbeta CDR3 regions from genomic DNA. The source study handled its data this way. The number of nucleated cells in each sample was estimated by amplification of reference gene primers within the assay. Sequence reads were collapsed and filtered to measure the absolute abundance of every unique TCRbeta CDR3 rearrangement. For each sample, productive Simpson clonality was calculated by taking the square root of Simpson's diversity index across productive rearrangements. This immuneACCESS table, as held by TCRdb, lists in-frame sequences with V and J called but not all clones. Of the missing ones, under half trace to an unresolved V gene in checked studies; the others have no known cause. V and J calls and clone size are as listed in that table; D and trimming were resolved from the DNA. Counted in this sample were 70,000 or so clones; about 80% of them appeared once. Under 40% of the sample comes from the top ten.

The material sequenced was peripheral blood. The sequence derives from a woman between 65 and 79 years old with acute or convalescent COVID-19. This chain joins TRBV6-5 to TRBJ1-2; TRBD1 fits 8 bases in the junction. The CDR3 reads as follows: CASREGDRPKYGYTF. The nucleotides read TGTGCCAGCAGGGAGGGGGACAGGCCTAAGTATGGCTACACCTTC.